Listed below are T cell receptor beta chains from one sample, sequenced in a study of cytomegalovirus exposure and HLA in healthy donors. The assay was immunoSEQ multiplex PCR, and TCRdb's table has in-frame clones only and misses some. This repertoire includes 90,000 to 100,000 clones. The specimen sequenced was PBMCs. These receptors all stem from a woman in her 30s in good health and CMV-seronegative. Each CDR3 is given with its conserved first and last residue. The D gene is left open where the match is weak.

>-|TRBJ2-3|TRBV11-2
CASSSYNRKDTDTQYF
TGTGCCAGCAGCTCGTATAACAGGAAGGACACAGATACGCAGTATTTT
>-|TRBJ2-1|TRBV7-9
CASSVGTAPPFF
TGTGCCAGCAGCGTGGGGACTGCTCCGCCGTTCTTC
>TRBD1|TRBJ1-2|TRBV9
CASSVAGDSSYGYTF
TGTGCCAGCAGCGTAGCGGGGGACAGCTCGTATGGCTACACCTTC
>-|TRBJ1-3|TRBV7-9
CASSPDAGFGNTIYF
TGTGCCAGCAGCCCTGATGCGGGGTTCGGAAACACCATATATTTT
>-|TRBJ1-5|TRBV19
CASSIGPNQPQHF
TGTGCCAGTAGTATAGGTCCAAATCAGCCCCAGCATTTT
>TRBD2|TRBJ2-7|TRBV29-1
CSVGASGAYEQYF
TGCAGCGTTGGGGCTAGCGGAGCCTACGAGCAGTACTTC
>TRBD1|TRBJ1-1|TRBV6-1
CASSDPHRGRQNTEAFF
TGTGCCAGCAGTGACCCCCACAGGGGGCGCCAGAACACTGAAGCTTTCTTT
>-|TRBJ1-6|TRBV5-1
CASCRENNSPLHF
TGCGCCAGCTGTCGGGAAAATAATTCACCCCTCCACTTT
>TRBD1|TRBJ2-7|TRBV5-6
CASSNQWTGSYEQYF
TGTGCCAGCAGCAACCAATGGACAGGGTCCTACGAGCAGTACTTC
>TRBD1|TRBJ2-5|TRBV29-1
CSVAIGGLKETQYF
TGCAGCGTTGCTATAGGGGGCTTGAAAGAGACCCAGTACTTC
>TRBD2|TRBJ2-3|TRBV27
CASSLGTSADTQYF
TGTGCCAGCAGTTTAGGGACTAGCGCAGATACGCAGTATTTT
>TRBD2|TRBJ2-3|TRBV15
CATSRDTRSGADTQYF
TGTGCCACCAGCAGAGATACACGTAGCGGGGCAGATACGCAGTATTTT
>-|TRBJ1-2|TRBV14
CASSLGTLRGYTF
TGTGCCAGCAGCCTCGGGACTCTTCGCGGCTACACCTTC
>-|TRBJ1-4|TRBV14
CASSQPPPVPGDNEKLFF
TGTGCCAGCAGCCAACCGCCCCCGGTCCCAGGGGATAATGAAAAACTGTTTTTT
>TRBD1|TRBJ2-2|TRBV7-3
CASSLRTGNTGELFF
TGTGCCAGCAGCCTTCGGACAGGGAACACCGGGGAGCTGTTTTTT
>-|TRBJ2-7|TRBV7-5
CARSPRLESSYEQYF
TGTGCCAGAAGCCCTCGGCTAGAGAGCTCCTACGAGCAGTACTTC
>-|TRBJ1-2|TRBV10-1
CASSETGVGYGYTF
TGCGCCAGCAGTGAGACAGGCGTCGGGTATGGCTACACCTTC
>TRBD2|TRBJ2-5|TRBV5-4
CASSYRLAGDETQYF
TGTGCCAGCAGCTACCGACTAGCGGGGGACGAGACCCAGTACTTC
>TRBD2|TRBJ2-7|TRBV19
CASSQYGSSGNYEQYF
TGTGCCAGTAGCCAATACGGGTCTAGCGGGAACTACGAGCAGTACTTC
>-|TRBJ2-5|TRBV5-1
CASSLQETQYF
TGCGCCAGCAGCCTGCAAGAGACCCAGTACTTC
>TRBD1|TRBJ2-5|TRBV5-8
CASSSDRASSQETQYF
TGTGCCAGCAGCTCTGACAGGGCGAGCTCTCAAGAGACCCAGTACTTC
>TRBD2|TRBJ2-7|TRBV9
CASSAHSSGSWYEQYF
TGTGCCAGCAGCGCCCACTCTAGCGGGAGTTGGTACGAGCAGTACTTC
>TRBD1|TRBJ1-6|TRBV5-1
CASSLGDSSKPPLHF
TGCGCCAGCAGCTTGGGGGACAGCTCCAAACCACCCCTCCACTTT
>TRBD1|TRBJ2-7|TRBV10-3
CAISWDSRYEQYF
TGTGCCATCAGTTGGGACAGCCGCTACGAGCAGTACTTC
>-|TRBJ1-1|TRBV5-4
CASSLDRANTEAFF
TGTGCCAGCAGCTTGGACAGGGCAAACACTGAAGCTTTCTTT
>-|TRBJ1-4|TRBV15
CATSRGQVPNEKLFF
TGTGCCACCAGCAGAGGACAGGTGCCTAATGAAAAACTGTTTTTT
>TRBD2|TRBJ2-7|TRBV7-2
CASSFPLAGGLEQYF
TGTGCCAGCAGCTTCCCACTAGCGGGGGGGCTCGAGCAGTACTTC
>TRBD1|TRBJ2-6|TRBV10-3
CAISGRGLGANVLTF
TGTGCCATCAGTGGTAGGGGGCTTGGGGCCAACGTCCTGACTTTC
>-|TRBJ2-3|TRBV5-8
CASSLARGTDTQYF
TGTGCCAGCAGCTTGGCCCGGGGGACAGATACGCAGTATTTT
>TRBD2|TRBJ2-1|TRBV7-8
CASSRAGDGDNEQFF
TGTGCCAGCAGCCGAGCGGGAGACGGCGACAATGAGCAGTTCTTC
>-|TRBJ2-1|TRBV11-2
CASSLLGLTWANEQFF
TGTGCCAGCAGCCTACTGGGACTTACCTGGGCCAATGAGCAGTTCTTC
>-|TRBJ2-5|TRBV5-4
CASSLKHGETQYF
TGTGCCAGCAGCTTGAAACACGGGGAGACCCAGTACTTC
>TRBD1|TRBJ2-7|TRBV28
CASSLGQGVYEQYF
TGTGCCAGCAGTTTAGGGCAGGGGGTGTACGAGCAGTACTTC
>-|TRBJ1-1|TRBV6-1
CASSLRTRPDTEAFF
TGTGCCAGCAGTCTCCGGACAAGGCCGGACACTGAAGCTTTCTTT
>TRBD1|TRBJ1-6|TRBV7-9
CASSRRQGAIYNSPLHF
TGTGCCAGCAGCCGTCGACAGGGGGCAATCTATAATTCACCCCTCCACTTT
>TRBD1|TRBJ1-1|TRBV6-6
CASSFNDRVYTEAFF
TGTGCCAGCAGTTTCAACGACAGGGTTTACACTGAAGCTTTCTTT
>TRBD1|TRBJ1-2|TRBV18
CASSPSRQGLGYGYTF
TGTGCCAGCTCACCATCCCGACAGGGACTTGGATATGGCTACACCTTC
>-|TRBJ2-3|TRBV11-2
CASSLHGTPSTDTQYF
TGTGCCAGCAGCTTACACGGGACACCGAGCACAGATACGCAGTATTTT
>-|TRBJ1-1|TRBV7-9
CASSSYGSPEAFF
TGTGCCAGCAGCTCCTATGGTAGCCCTGAAGCTTTCTTT
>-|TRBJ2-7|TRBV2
CARAAPRGYEQYF
TGTGCCAGAGCGGCACCCAGGGGCTACGAGCAGTACTTC
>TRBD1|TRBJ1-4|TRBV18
CASSPPGQAGEKLFF
TGTGCCAGCTCACCACCTGGACAGGCGGGTGAAAAACTGTTTTTT
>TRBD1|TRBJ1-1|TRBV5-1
CASSLDRGQGNTEAFF
TGCGCCAGCAGCTTGGACAGGGGGCAGGGCAACACTGAAGCTTTCTTT